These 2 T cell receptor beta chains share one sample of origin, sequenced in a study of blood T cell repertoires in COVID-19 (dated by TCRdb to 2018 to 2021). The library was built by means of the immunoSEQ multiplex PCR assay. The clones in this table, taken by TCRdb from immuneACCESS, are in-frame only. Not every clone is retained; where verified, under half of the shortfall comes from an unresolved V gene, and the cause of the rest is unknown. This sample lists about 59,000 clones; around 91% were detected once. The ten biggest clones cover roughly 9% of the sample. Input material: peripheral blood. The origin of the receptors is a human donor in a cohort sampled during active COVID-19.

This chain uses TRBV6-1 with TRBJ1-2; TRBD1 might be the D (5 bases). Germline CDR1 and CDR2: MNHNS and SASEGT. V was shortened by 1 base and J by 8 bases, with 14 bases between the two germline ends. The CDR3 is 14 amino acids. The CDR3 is CASSEDARARGYTF. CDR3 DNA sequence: TGTGCCAGCAGTGAAGATGCCAGGGCCAGGGGCTACACCTTC.

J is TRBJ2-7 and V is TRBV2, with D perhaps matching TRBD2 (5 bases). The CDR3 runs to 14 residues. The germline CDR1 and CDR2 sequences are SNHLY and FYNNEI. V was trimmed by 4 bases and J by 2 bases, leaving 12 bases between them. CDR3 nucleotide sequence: TGTGCCAGCAGTGTCCTAGAGGGTGCCTACGAGCAGTACTTC. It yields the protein CASSVLEGAYEQYF.